This TCR beta chain was sequenced for a study of blood T cell repertoires in COVID-19. Original methodology: Nucleated cell counts were estimated from reference gene primer amplification. The assay was immunoSEQ multiplex PCR, and TCRdb's table has in-frame clones only and misses some. V, J and clone size are those of that table, while D and trimming were read from the DNA. The table lists 100,000 to 150,000 clones, around 88% of them singletons. Seattle patients were enrolled while actively infected and followed longitudinally. Looked up from germline, CDR1 is SGHAT and CDR2 is FQNNGV. The CDR3 is 12 amino acids. V gave up 2 bases and J gave up 2 bases, with 3 bases separating them.

This clonotype originated in a man in his fifties or sixties with COVID-19, enrolled during active disease. The rearrangement links TRBV11-2 to TRBJ1-2; the D is unclear. Sequencing was done on a sample of peripheral blood. CDR3 sequence: CASSLSNYGYTF. The CDR3 DNA reads as TGTGCCAGCAGCTTAAGCAACTATGGCTACACCTTC.